The subject of this entry is one T cell receptor (beta chain). Its antigen is undetermined. A much larger clone is a single base away; this may be a read error. The CDR3 is made up of 14 amino acids. Germline V gene data show CDR1 as SGHTA and CDR2 as FQGNSA. V lost 0 bases to trimming and J lost 3 bases, with 9 bases between them. This entry comes from a study of T cells in Graves' hyperthyroidism and ophthalmopathy. About the study: It was at initial diagnosis, before any treatment, that peripheral blood was collected.

Study-level points and caveats: Separating ophthalmopathy from stable hyperthyroidism was achieved by a 13 V-J model.

In making diagnoses, clinical symptoms, serum thyroxine and TRAb, thyroid ultrasound and orbital computed tomography were all used. The PBMCs had their origin in less than 13 ml of fresh peripheral blood. Amplification targeted TCR beta CDR3 regions from RNA transcripts. The TCR CDR3 was amplified in a first-round RT-PCR using the HTBI primer set. TCRdb reprocessed the multiplex PCR reads via MiXCR and lists one record per CDR3 protein. The sample includes around 350,000 distinct CDR3 sequences, roughly 25% of them seen just once. Material for sequencing was blood. The rearrangement links TRBV7-2 to TRBJ2-7; D is possibly TRBD2 (6 bases). The TCR sequence derives from a man in his forties or fifties with Graves' hyperthyroidism. The CDR3 sequence is CASSLAATSYEQYF. CDR3 coding DNA: TGTGCCAGCAGCTTAGCGGCGACTAGCTACGAGCAGTACTTC.